This TCR beta chain was documented in a study of blood T cell repertoires in COVID-19. Overall study: Collection of acute and convalescent COVID-19 samples took place in the United States, Italy and Spain. From T cells, B-cell-depleted T cells, or PBMCs came the material, which was cDNA or gDNA.

Trimming cost V 7 bases and J 3 bases, with 15 bases left between them. Per germline, CDR1 MDHEN and CDR2 SYDVKM. The CDR3 runs to 14 residues. Assignment of participants to cohorts was predicated upon participant-reported clinical history. Per the original methods: Researchers report that nucleated cell counts were estimated from reference gene primer amplification. Libraries were prepared by immunoSEQ multiplex PCR; TCRdb keeps only in-frame clonotypes and omits some of them. The DNA gave D and trimming, while V, J and clone size come from that table. Here the sample spans fewer than 300,000 clones, around 90% being singletons.

V gene TRBV28 combines with J gene TRBJ1-1; perhaps TRBD1 as D (5 bases). This clonotype originated in a woman aged 25 to 39 who had recovered from COVID-19. The sequencing sample was made of PBMCs or T cells enriched from blood (not recorded which). CDR3 loop: CASTQWGVDTEAFF. The CDR3 region has the DNA TGTGCCAGCACCCAGTGGGGGGTTGACACTGAAGCTTTCTTT.